These 25 T cell receptor beta chains share one sample of origin, sequenced in a study of early T cells in non-severe SARS-CoV-2 infection (TCRdb year 2021). Library construction relied on 5' RACE. TCRdb lists the instrument as NextSeq 500. TCRdb cleaned the public reads at Q25 with fastp, built clones with MiXCR and kept in-frame beta chains. Merged by CDR3 protein, the rows form single entries marked with the most common genes and DNA. The sample table holds tens of thousands of distinct CDR3 sequences, of which 15% to 17% were seen once. The top ten clonotypes cover approximately 12% of the sample. The sequencing sample was made of whole blood. These receptors originate from an adult who was a healthcare worker with PCR-confirmed SARS-CoV-2 infection or an uninfected control (not recorded which).

The table lists this clonotype with many counts. J is TRBJ1-6 and V is TRBV7-6, with D unresolved. CDR3 length: 13 amino acids. The V end was cut by 4 bases, the J end by 7 bases, with 8 bases between. Germline V gene data show CDR1 as SGHVS and CDR2 as FNYEAQ. In DNA, the CDR3 is TGTGCCAGCAGCTCCGTCGGGAATTCACCCCTCCACTTT. The encoded protein is CASSSVGNSPLHF.

This clonotype was seen only a few times. The chain carries TRBV11-3 and TRBJ2-1, with D tentatively TRBD1 (6 bases). The length of the CDR3 is 13 residues. Trimming removed 3 bases at V and 5 bases at J, with 8 bases between. Germline-derived CDR1 and CDR2 are SGHNT and YENEEA. The CDR3 here is CASSFWTDNEQFF. CDR3 bases: TGTGCCAGCAGCTTTTGGACAGACAATGAGCAGTTCTTC.

This clonotype was picked up a small number of times. J is TRBJ2-1 and V is TRBV15; D ambiguous. Trimming took 1 base from V and 2 from J, leaving 3 bases between them. CDR1 is LNHNV, CDR2 YYDKDF, per germline (reference sequence). The CDR3 extends over 13 amino acids. DNA for the CDR3: TGTGCCACCAGCAGAGGCGCCTACAATGAGCAGTTCTTC. This codes for CATSRGAYNEQFF.

This clonotype has just a few counts. This chain joins TRBV5-5 and TRBJ2-7; the D gene could be TRBD1 or TRBD2 (5 bases each). This CDR3 is built from 16 residues. Germline CDR1 and CDR2: SGHKS and YYEKEE (reference sequence). Trimming took off 2 bases at V and 6 bases at J, with 21 bases between the two ends. The CDR3 DNA reads TGTGCCAGCAGCTTAACCGGGACCCGCCTCGACCGCGAGCAGTACTTC. As protein: CASSLTGTRLDREQYF. Using reference TRBV5-5 and TRBJ2-7 for the parts outside the CDR3, the full variable domain is DAGVTQSPTHLIKTRGQQVTLRCSPISGHKSVSWYQQVLGQGPQFIFQYYEKEERGRGNFPDRFSARQFPNYSSELNVNALLLGDSALYLCASSLTGTRLDREQYFGPGTRLTVT.

In this sample, this clonotype turned up a few times. The chain joins TRBV10-2 to TRBJ2-7; D is undetermined. Germline assignment: CDR1 WSHSY and CDR2 SAAADI. V lost 6 bases, J lost 4 bases, and 4 bases lay in between. The CDR3 consists of 10 residues. The CDR3 sequence: CASRGYEQYF. Here the CDR3 DNA reads TGCGCCAGCAGGGGGTACGAGCAGTACTTC.

The V call is TRBV10-3, the J call TRBJ2-7; 15 bases fit TRBD2. The germline gives CDR1 ENHRY, CDR2 SYGVKD. The ends lost 6 bases at V and 7 bases at J; junction bases unmatched: 4. The CDR3 is 14 amino acids. The DNA of the CDR3 is TGTGCCATCAGCGGAGGACTAGCGGGAGGGGAGCAGTACTTC. Its translation is CAISGGLAGGEQYF.

This clonotype was seen repeatedly, ten times or more. The chain links TRBV7-8 to TRBJ1-3, with D unclear. This CDR3 comprises 13 residues. The germline V gene encodes CDR1 SGHVS and CDR2 FQNEAQ. Trimming took 1 base from V and 4 from J, leaving 5 bases between them. The CDR3 loop reads CASSLDPGNTIYF. CDR3 nucleotides: TGTGCCAGCAGCTTAGATCCAGGAAACACCATATATTTT.

This clonotype was observed at least ten times. The chain combines TRBV11-2 with TRBJ2-1; TRBD2 matches 7 bases. This CDR3 region has 12 residues. The germline V gene has CDR1 SGHAT and CDR2 FQNNGV. J was trimmed by 10 bases and V by 11 bases; bases with no gene match: 11. The CDR3 DNA sequence: TGTGCCGGTGGGGCGGGAGTGGGGGAGCAGTTCTTC. Its translation is CAGGAGVGEQFF.

This clonotype has a count of ten or more. The CDR3 protein is CSARPLGLADPVTEPDTQYF. For the CDR3, the DNA is TGCAGTGCTAGGCCGTTGGGTCTAGCCGACCCCGTGACCGAACCAGATACGCAGTATTTT. This chain links TRBV20-1 with TRBJ2-3; weak D call: TRBD2 (5 bases). This CDR3 is built from 20 residues. The germline gives CDR1 DFQATT, CDR2 SNEGSKA (reference sequence). Trimming took 3 bases from V and 4 from J, leaving 32 bases between them.

This clonotype turned up a few times. This rearrangement joins TRBV24-1 to TRBJ2-5, with D perhaps TRBD1 or TRBD2 (5 bases each). V was trimmed by 7 bases and J by 5 bases, leaving 16 bases between them. The germline gives CDR1 KGHDR, CDR2 SFDVKD. The CDR3 is 14 amino acids. CDR3 sequence: CATSRPGAGETQYF. Written as DNA, the CDR3 is TGTGCCACCAGCCGACCCGGGGCCGGTGAGACCCAGTACTTC.

This rearrangement joins TRBV25-1 to TRBJ1-2; D call uncertain. Deletions cut 3 bases from V and 6 bases from J, with 8 bases between. Germline V gene data show CDR1 as MGHDK and CDR2 as SYGVNS. The CDR3 extends over 12 amino acids. CDR3 in amino acids: CASSDVSDGYTF. The CDR3, as DNA: TGTGCCAGCAGTGACGTGAGCGATGGCTACACCTTC.

Ten or more counts support this clonotype. V usage is TRBV5-4 and J usage is TRBJ2-1, with D unresolved. This CDR3 spans 12 amino acids. CDR1 and CDR2 (germline): SGHNT, YYREEE (reference sequence). V shed 1 base and J shed 8 bases, with 7 bases lying between them. The CDR3 loop reads CASSLSRDEQFF. The CDR3 coding sequence is TGTGCCAGCAGCTTGTCTAGGGATGAGCAGTTCTTC.

This clonotype turned up a few times. The chain links TRBV30 to TRBJ2-1, with D perhaps matching TRBD1 (5 bases). The germline V and J ends were trimmed by 2 bases and 2 bases, with 10 bases remaining between them. The CDR3 has 14 amino acids. Germline loops: CDR1 GTSNPN, CDR2 SVGIG (reference sequence). The CDR3 loop is CAWSRVGPYNEQFF. CDR3 sequence (DNA): TGTGCCTGGAGTAGGGTGGGGCCCTACAATGAGCAGTTCTTC.

This clonotype has just a few counts. J is TRBJ2-7 and V is TRBV11-3, with D perhaps matching TRBD1 (5 bases). Trimming removed 4 bases from V and 0 bases from J, with 7 bases in between. Per germline, CDR1 SGHNT and CDR2 YENEEA. The CDR3 spans 13 residues. The CDR3 reads CASSSTDSYEQYF. CDR3 bases: TGTGCCAGCAGCTCGACAGACTCCTACGAGCAGTACTTC. The variable domain in full, with the rest retrieved from reference TRBV11-3 and TRBJ2-7, is EAGVVQSPRYKIIEKKQPVAFWCNPISGHNTLYWYLQNLGQGPELLIRYENEEAVDDSQLPKDRFSAERLKGVDSTLKIQPAELGDSAVYLCASSSTDSYEQYFGPGTRLTVT.

The J gene is TRBJ2-1, the V gene TRBV7-9; a possible D gene is TRBD2 (6 bases). The germline V gene has CDR1 SEHNR and CDR2 FQNEAQ (reference sequence). The ends were cut back, 2 bases at V and 1 base at J, with 6 bases in the middle. This CDR3 is 14 amino acids long. The CDR3, as DNA: TGTGCCAGCAGCTTACTAGCGTCCTACAATGAGCAGTTCTTC. This codes for CASSLLASYNEQFF.

The rearrangement uses TRBV9 and TRBJ2-3; D is undetermined. Trimming removed 4 bases at V and 6 bases at J, with 15 bases between. The germline V gene has CDR1 SGDLS and CDR2 YYNGEE. The CDR3 is 14 residues long. The CDR3 sequence is CASSSRGPVDTQYF. CDR3 DNA sequence: TGTGCCAGCAGCTCAAGAGGCCCGGTGGATACGCAGTATTTT.

This clonotype was counted between two and nine times. The J gene is TRBJ2-5, the V gene TRBV6-6, with 8 bases aligning to TRBD2. Trimming cost V 0 bases and J 4 bases; bases outside gene matches: 4. Germline CDR1 MNHNY, CDR2 SVGAGI (reference sequence). This CDR3 contains 15 residues. CDR3 sequence (DNA): TGTGCCAGCAGTTACTCGACGGGGGGGCCAGAGACCCAGTACTTC. As protein: CASSYSTGGPETQYF.

The gene calls are TRBV11-2 and TRBJ2-7; 8 bases are a match to TRBD1. Germline CDR1 is SGHAT and CDR2 is FQNNGV. J was trimmed by 1 base and V by 6 bases; bases with no gene match: 5. The CDR3 consists of 14 residues. The CDR3 DNA reads as TGTGCCAGCAGAGGACAGGGTAGTTCCTACGAGCAGTACTTC. Its translation: CASRGQGSSYEQYF.

This chain connects TRBV18 to TRBJ2-7; no reliable D call. There are 15 residues in the CDR3. Trimming took off 1 base at V and 1 base at J, with 11 bases between the two ends. The germline V gene encodes CDR1 KGHSH and CDR2 LQKENI. The DNA for the CDR3 is TGTGCCAGCTCACCACTTGGAACGCATTCCTACGAGCAGTACTTC. It specifies CASSPLGTHSYEQYF.

The chain links TRBV28 to TRBJ2-7; D is unclear. The germline gives CDR1 MDHEN, CDR2 SYDVKM. The CDR3 spans 13 residues. V shed 6 bases and J shed 9 bases, with 18 bases lying between them. The CDR3 region has the DNA TGTGCCAGCAGGTCCCCGGGCCGTTGGGGGCAGTACTTC. Translated, it gives CASRSPGRWGQYF.

This chain connects TRBV3-1 to TRBJ2-1; 7 bases match TRBD2. J was trimmed by 9 bases and V by 1 base; bases with no gene match: 12. The CDR3 extends over 16 amino acids. Germline lookup yields CDR1 LGHDT and CDR2 YNNKEL (reference sequence). The CDR3 reads CASSQVGTMAYGEQFF. In DNA, the CDR3 is TGTGCCAGCAGCCAAGTCGGGACTATGGCCTACGGTGAGCAGTTCTTC.

The genes are TRBV9 and TRBJ1-2, with a possible D match to TRBD1 (6 bases). Trimming removed 4 bases from V and 8 bases from J, with 21 bases in between. Germline V lookup: CDR1 SGDLS, CDR2 YYNGEE. This CDR3 is built from 15 residues. The CDR3 nucleotides are TGTGCCAGCAGCCCCGACCCCCTGGTAAGGGGGGGCTACACCTTC. This encodes CASSPDPLVRGGYTF.

This clonotype was observed a few times. This sequence joins TRBV19 and TRBJ2-6; D unclear. The germline V and J ends were trimmed by 5 bases and 0 bases, with 5 bases remaining between them. The CDR3 loop spans 14 amino acids. Germline V gene data show CDR1 as LNHDA and CDR2 as SQIVND (reference sequence). The CDR3 sequence: CASSLGSGANVLTF. DNA for the CDR3: TGTGCCAGTAGTTTGGGCTCTGGGGCCAACGTCCTGACTTTC.

This clonotype was detected a few times. This chain joins TRBV20-1 and TRBJ1-2; the D gene is possibly TRBD1 (6 bases). From germline, CDR1 is DFQATT and CDR2 SNEGSKA (reference sequence). Trimming removed 1 base from V and 4 bases from J, with 16 bases in between. The CDR3 is 15 residues long. The CDR3 DNA follows: TGCAGTGCTAGAGGATCGACAGGTTCGGGCTATGGCTACACCTTC. Its translation: CSARGSTGSGYGYTF.

V gene TRBV6-5 combines with J gene TRBJ2-1; 10 nucleotides line up with TRBD1. V was pared by 8 bases and J by 5 bases, with 6 bases of the junction left unmatched. This CDR3 contains 14 residues. Germline CDR1 and CDR2: MNHEY and SVGAGI. This CDR3 reads CASARDRGNNEQFF. CDR3 in DNA: TGTGCCAGCGCCCGGGACAGGGGAAACAATGAGCAGTTCTTC.